Each of the 24 T cell receptor beta chains below was sequenced from the same sample in a study of shared clonotypes between healthy human individuals. Some clones are missing from TCRdb's copy, which holds only in-frame ones; the method was immunoSEQ multiplex PCR. Of more than 450,000 clones in the sample, about four fifths are singletons; the top ten hold over 10%. Sequencing was carried out using PBMCs. The receptor source for this set is a woman between 35 and 50 years old in good health. Some clones in this sample may be carry-over from other donors' samples.

This clone appeared a single time. V usage is TRBV6-6 and J usage is TRBJ1-2; weak D call: TRBD1 (6 bases). V lost 2 bases to trimming and J lost 0 bases, with 10 bases between them. The CDR3 extends over 15 amino acids. Germline lookup yields CDR1 MNHNY and CDR2 SVGAGI (reference sequence). Written as DNA, the CDR3 is TGTGCCAGCAGTTACGGGACAACAGCTAACTATGGCTACACCTTC. Its protein is CASSYGTTANYGYTF.

This clone was observed a few times. The genes are TRBV28 and TRBJ2-6; D may match TRBD1 or TRBD2 (6 bases each). Germline values: CDR1 MDHEN, CDR2 SYDVKM. The ends were cut back, 4 bases at V and 3 bases at J, with 10 bases in the middle. There are 15 residues in the CDR3. CDR3 coding DNA: TGTGCCAGCAGTTCGGGGGCAGATGGGGCCAACGTCCTGACTTTC. Amino acids: CASSSGADGANVLTF.

The gene calls are TRBV2 and TRBJ1-4; TRBD1 is a possible D gene (5 bases). The CDR3 sequence is 13 residues long. The germline CDR1 and CDR2 sequences are SNHLY and FYNNEI. V was clipped by 7 bases and J by 4 bases, with 10 bases between them. Here the CDR3 reads CASNMGVNEKLFF. The CDR3 region has the DNA TGTGCCAGCAACATGGGGGTTAATGAAAAACTGTTTTTT.

V gene TRBV28 combines with J gene TRBJ1-5; D unresolved. The CDR3 extends over 14 amino acids. Trimming left V 1 base short and J 6 bases short, with 10 bases between. The V gene's germline CDR1 is MDHEN and CDR2 SYDVKM. The CDR3, as DNA: TGTGCCAGCAGTTTATTAGCCGTTGGTCAGCCCCAGCATTTT. It is translated as CASSLLAVGQPQHF.

V is TRBV28 and J is TRBJ2-5, with 9 bases identical to TRBD2. After removal of 6 bases from V and 5 bases from J, the junction contained 13 bases not matched to a gene. CDR3 length equals 16 residues. Looked up from germline, CDR1 is MDHEN and CDR2 is SYDVKM. CDR3 nucleotide sequence: TGTGCCAGCAGCCCCCCGGGGCTAGCGGGACGGGAGACCCAGTACTTC. Protein sequence: CASSPPGLAGRETQYF.

V gene TRBV7-6 combines with J gene TRBJ2-2, with 8 bases fitting TRBD1. The CDR3 runs to 14 residues. The germline CDR1 and CDR2 sequences are SGHVS and FNYEAQ. J was trimmed by 4 bases and V by 8 bases; bases with no gene match: 6. DNA for the CDR3: TGTGCCAGCCAGTGGACAGGGACCACCGGGGAGCTGTTTTTT. The encoded protein is CASQWTGTTGELFF.

This chain connects TRBV7-6 to TRBJ2-1; TRBD2 matches at 7 bases. Trimming took 3 bases from V and 2 from J; bases not matched to a gene: 4. The CDR3 is 15 amino acids. Germline V gene sequence: CDR1 SGHVS, CDR2 FNYEAQ. DNA for the CDR3: TGTGCCAGCAGCTTTTTTACTAGCGCCTACAATGAGCAGTTCTTC. It yields the protein CASSFFTSAYNEQFF.

On this clone: This sample also contains other DNA sequences that code for the same CDR3. The J gene is TRBJ2-1, the V gene TRBV7-8; no clear D gene. CDR3 size: 11 residues. Trimming removed 2 bases from V and 7 bases from J, with 3 bases in between. Germline V CDR1 and CDR2: SGHVS, FQNEAQ. As DNA, the CDR3 is TGTGCCAGCAGCTTATTGAATGAGCAGTTCTTC. Translation gives CASSLLNEQFF.

This clone came up a few times. The chain is built from TRBV10-2 and TRBJ2-1; D is ambiguous. CDR1 and CDR2 from the germline V gene are WSHSY and SAAADI. This CDR3 comprises 13 residues. V lost 2 bases, J lost 5 bases, and 7 bases lay in between. The CDR3 nucleotides are TGCGCCAGCAGTGAGGGGCGGAACAATGAGCAGTTCTTC. Its protein product is CASSEGRNNEQFF.

The chain has TRBV19 and TRBJ1-2; the D gene is possibly TRBD1 (5 bases). CDR3 length: 14 amino acids. Germline lookup yields CDR1 LNHDA and CDR2 SQIVND (reference sequence). V was shortened by 6 bases and J by 4 bases, with 15 bases between the two germline ends. The CDR3 nucleotides read TGTGCCAGTAGCCCGGGAGGGGATCCCTATGGCTACACCTTC. Encoded protein: CASSPGGDPYGYTF.

With regard to this clone: The junction differs from germline at one of its ends, possibly a read error. The chain carries TRBV10-3 and TRBJ1-6; D remains unclear. CDR3 length equals 12 residues. Per the germline V gene, CDR1 is ENHRY and CDR2 is SYGVKD. CDR3 nucleotide sequence: TGTGCCAGCAGTCCCTTAGGTTCACCCCTCCACTTT. As protein: CASSPLGSPLHF.

This clone was seen a single time. This chain uses TRBV28 with TRBJ2-7; a weak D match, TRBD2 (7 bases). V lost 5 bases and J lost 5, with 16 bases in between. The CDR3 totals 14 residues. Looked up from germline, CDR1 is MDHEN and CDR2 is SYDVKM. CDR3 loop: CASSGGAGVNEQYF. For the CDR3, the DNA is TGTGCCAGCAGTGGGGGGGCGGGAGTTAACGAGCAGTACTTC.

The rearrangement joins TRBV5-5 to TRBJ2-3; TRBD2 agrees at 8 bases. CDR3 size: 15 residues. The trim removed 2 bases at V and 1 base at J, leaving 3 bases unmatched. Germline V gene data show CDR1 as SGHKS and CDR2 as YYEKEE (reference sequence). CDR3 DNA sequence: TGTGCCAGCAGCTTAGGACTAGCTGGCACAGATACGCAGTATTTT. Amino acids: CASSLGLAGTDTQYF.

The chain combines TRBV28 with TRBJ2-7; D not resolved. CDR1 MDHEN and CDR2 SYDVKM come from the germline V gene. Trimming removed 8 bases at V and 4 bases at J, with 3 bases between. CDR3 size: 9 residues. CDR3 residues: CASGYEQYF. The CDR3 coding sequence is TGTGCCAGCGGGTACGAGCAGTACTTC.

The V call is TRBV5-1, the J call TRBJ2-1; 8 nucleotides align to TRBD1. Germline values: CDR1 SGHRS, CDR2 YFSETQ. The CDR3 loop spans 14 amino acids. V lost 4 bases, J lost 3 bases, and 3 bases stayed unmatched. This chain's CDR3 is CASSEGQGYNEQFF. The CDR3 DNA reads as TGCGCCAGCAGCGAAGGACAGGGCTACAATGAGCAGTTCTTC.

V gene TRBV7-3 combines with J gene TRBJ2-5; no definite D call. The V and J ends lost 5 bases and 5 bases respectively, with 12 bases between them. In germline, CDR1 is SGHTA, CDR2 FQGTGA. The length of the CDR3 is 13 residues. The CDR3 DNA is TGTGCCAGCAGCCGCTCACCCGGGGAGACCCAGTACTTC. Its protein product is CASSRSPGETQYF.

On this clone itself: This sample includes further DNA sequences coding for the same CDR3. This CDR3 is CASSIFNEQFF. The CDR3 bases are TGTGCCAGTAGTATATTCAATGAGCAGTTCTTC. The chain combines TRBV19 with TRBJ2-1; D is unclear. The V and J ends lost 2 bases and 6 bases respectively, with 2 bases between them. CDR3 size: 11 residues. Per germline, CDR1 LNHDA and CDR2 SQIVND (reference sequence).

The chain couples TRBV13 to TRBJ2-7; D gene uncertain. The CDR3 is made up of 14 amino acids. Germline CDR1 PRHDT, CDR2 FYEKMQ (reference sequence). Trimming cost V 0 bases and J 7 bases, with 13 bases left between them. Here the CDR3 DNA reads TGTGCCAGCAGCTTAGGGGGCCGTATGGGAGAGCAGTACTTC. This gives the protein CASSLGGRMGEQYF.

Note on this clone: A read error is the likely source, as a far larger clone sits one nucleotide away. Distinct nucleotide sequences in the sample also encode this CDR3. The rearrangement links TRBV5-4 to TRBJ2-3, with 7 bases aligning to TRBD2. This CDR3 contains 15 residues. Germline CDR1 is SGHNT and CDR2 is YYREEE (reference sequence). This chain's CDR3 is CASSLGGRVTDTQYF. CDR3 nucleotides: TGTGCCAGTAGCTTGGGTGGGAGGGTCACAGATACGCAGTATTTT.

This chain uses TRBV5-1 with TRBJ2-1; 11 bases are shared with TRBD2. This CDR3 is 16 amino acids long. CDR1 is SGHRS and CDR2 is YFSETQ in the germline V gene. V lost 1 base to trimming and J lost 0 bases; unmatched junction nucleotides: 0. The CDR3 sequence is CASSLTSGSSYNEQFF. The DNA for the CDR3 is TGCGCCAGCAGCTTGACTAGCGGGAGCTCCTACAATGAGCAGTTCTTC.

As regards this clone: This may be a read error, as it is one base from a much larger clone. J is TRBJ2-2 and V is TRBV7-3; D is uncertain. V shed 3 bases and J shed 1 base, with 6 bases lying between them. The germline gives CDR1 SGHTA, CDR2 FQGTGA. The CDR3 extends over 14 amino acids. The CDR3 bases are TGTGCCAGCAGCTTGGGTCAGAACACCGGGGAGCTGTTTTTT. This sequence encodes CASSLGQNTGELFF. Full variable domain (rest looked up from reference TRBV7-3 and TRBJ2-2): GAGVSQTPSNKVTEKGKYVELRCDPISGHTALYWYRQSLGQGPEFLIYFQGTGAADDSGLPNDRFFAVRPEGSVSTLKIQRTERGDSAVYLCASSLGQNTGELFFGEGSRLTVL.

The chain recombines TRBV9 with TRBJ2-5, with D maybe TRBD2 (6 bases). Trimming left V 0 bases short and J 5 bases short, with 8 bases between. The germline V gene encodes CDR1 SGDLS and CDR2 YYNGEE. This CDR3 spans 13 amino acids. The CDR3: CASSVGAGETQYF. In nucleotides, the CDR3 is TGTGCCAGCAGCGTAGGAGCGGGCGAGACCCAGTACTTC.

The rearrangement uses TRBV6-5 and TRBJ1-2; no firm D call. The CDR3 is made up of 12 amino acids. Germline CDR1 reads MNHEY; CDR2 reads SVGAGI. Deletions cut 6 bases from V and 4 bases from J, with 9 bases between. CDR3 in DNA: TGTGCCAGCAGAACAGTTCCCTATGGCTACACCTTC. Translation: CASRTVPYGYTF.

The chain joins TRBV7-8 to TRBJ2-2; a possible D gene is TRBD2 (7 bases). This CDR3 contains 18 residues. Trimming left V 5 bases short and J 0 bases short, with 19 bases between. CDR1 is SGHVS and CDR2 is FQNEAQ in the germline V gene. CDR3 DNA sequence: TGTGCCAGCAGCGCCAGGAGGGGGGGCGCCCCGAACACCGGGGAGCTGTTTTTT. Its protein is CASSARRGGAPNTGELFF. Supplemented by reference TRBV7-8 and TRBJ2-2, the full variable domain reads GAGVSQSPRYKVAKRGQDVALRCDPISGHVSLFWYQQALGQGPEFLTYFQNEAQLDKSGLPSDRFFAERPEGSVSTLKIQRTQQEDSAVYLCASSARRGGAPNTGELFFGEGSRLTVL.